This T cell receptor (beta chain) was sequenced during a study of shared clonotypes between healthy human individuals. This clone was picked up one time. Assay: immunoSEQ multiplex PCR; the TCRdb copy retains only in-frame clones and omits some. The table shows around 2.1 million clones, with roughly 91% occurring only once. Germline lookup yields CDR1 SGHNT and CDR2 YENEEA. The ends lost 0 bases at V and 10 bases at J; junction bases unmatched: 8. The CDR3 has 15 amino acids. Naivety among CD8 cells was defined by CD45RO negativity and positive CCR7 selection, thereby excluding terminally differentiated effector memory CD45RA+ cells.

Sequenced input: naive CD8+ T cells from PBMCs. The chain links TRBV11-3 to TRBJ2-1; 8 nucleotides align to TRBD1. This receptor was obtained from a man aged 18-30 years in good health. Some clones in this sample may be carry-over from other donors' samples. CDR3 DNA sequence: TGTGCCAGCAGCTTAGAGGGTCAGGGGGCCAGGGAGCAGTTCTTC. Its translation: CASSLEGQGAREQFF.